A selection of T cell receptor beta chains follows, all from one sample in a study of cytomegalovirus exposure and HLA in healthy donors. Method: immunoSEQ multiplex PCR; TCRdb's copy keeps in-frame clones and lacks some. This sample carries some 110,000 clones, 70% to 85% of them seen once, and the ten largest clones take approximately 0.74%. Source material: PBMCs. The receptors shown here come from a boy aged 10-17 years in good health and CMV-seronegative. CDR3s leave out the opening cysteine and the closing phenylalanine or tryptophan.

TRBJ2-7 TRBV4-1 ASSQVPGYTYEQY
TRBJ1-1 TRBV28 ASSRTRGNTEAF
TRBJ2-3 TRBV18 ASSPNVGASTDTQY
TRBJ1-5 TRBV9 ASSVGQGGQPQH
TRBJ2-7 TRBV11-3 ASSGRATEQY
TRBJ1-6 TRBV27 ASSARNNSPLH
TRBJ1-2 TRBV5-1 ASSLVQDYGYT
TRBJ1-2 TRBV2 ASSAVANYGYT
TRBJ2-3 TRBV4-1 ASSQVGSGGRTDTQY
TRBJ1-2 TRBV19 ASSEGNLPYGYT
TRBJ2-1 TRBV29-1 SVAKTSGGMQF
TRBJ1-5 TRBV30 AWNRFNQPQH